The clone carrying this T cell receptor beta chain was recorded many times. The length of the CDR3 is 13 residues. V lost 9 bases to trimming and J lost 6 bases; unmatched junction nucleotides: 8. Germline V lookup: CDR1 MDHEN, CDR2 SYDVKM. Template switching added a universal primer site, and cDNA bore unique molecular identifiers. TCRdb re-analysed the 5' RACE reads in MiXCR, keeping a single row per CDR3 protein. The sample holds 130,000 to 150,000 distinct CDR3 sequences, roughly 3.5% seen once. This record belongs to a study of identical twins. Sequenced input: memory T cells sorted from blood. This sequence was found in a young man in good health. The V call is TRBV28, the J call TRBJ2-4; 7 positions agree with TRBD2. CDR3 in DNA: TGTGCCAGTGGGGGGGGATTTTTAAACATTCAGTACTTC. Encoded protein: CASGGGFLNIQYF.